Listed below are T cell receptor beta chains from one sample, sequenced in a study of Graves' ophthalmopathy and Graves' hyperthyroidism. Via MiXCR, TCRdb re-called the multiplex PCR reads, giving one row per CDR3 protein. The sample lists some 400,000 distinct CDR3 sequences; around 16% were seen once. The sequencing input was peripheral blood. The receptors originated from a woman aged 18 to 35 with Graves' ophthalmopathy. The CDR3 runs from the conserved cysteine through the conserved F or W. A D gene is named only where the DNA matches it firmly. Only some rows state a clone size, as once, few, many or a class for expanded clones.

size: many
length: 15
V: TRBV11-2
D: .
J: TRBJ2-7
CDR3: CASSSYQHSSYEQYF
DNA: TGTGCCAGCAGCTCGTACCAACACAGCTCCTACGAGCAGTACTTC

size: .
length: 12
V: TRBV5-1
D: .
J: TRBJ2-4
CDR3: CASSLTGNIQYF
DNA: TGCGCCAGCAGCTTGACAGGGAACATTCAGTACTTC

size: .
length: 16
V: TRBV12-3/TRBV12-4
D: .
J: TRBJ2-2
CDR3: CASSFGLTGGAGELFF
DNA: TGTGCCAGCAGTTTTGGATTGACGGGTGGGGCCGGGGAGCTGTTTTTT

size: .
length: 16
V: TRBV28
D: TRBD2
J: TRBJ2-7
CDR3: CASSFSLAGLSYEQYF
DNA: TGTGCCAGCAGTTTCTCCCTAGCGGGCCTCTCCTACGAGCAGTACTTC

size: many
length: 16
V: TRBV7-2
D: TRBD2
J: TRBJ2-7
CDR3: CASSFGGGVETYEQYF
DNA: TGTGCCAGCAGCTTTGGGGGGGGGGTTGAGACCTACGAGCAGTACTTC

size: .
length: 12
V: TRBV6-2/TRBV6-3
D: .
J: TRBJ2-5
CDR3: CASSYPERDQYF
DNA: TGTGCCAGCAGTTACCCTGAGAGGGACCAGTACTTC

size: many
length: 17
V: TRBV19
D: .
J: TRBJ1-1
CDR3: CASRLPLGVGGNTEAFF
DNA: TGTGCCAGTAGATTACCTCTCGGTGTAGGGGGGAACACTGAAGCTTTCTTT

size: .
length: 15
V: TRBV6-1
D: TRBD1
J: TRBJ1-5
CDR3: CASSSDRGNNQPQHF
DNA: TGTGCCAGCAGCTCGGACAGGGGGAACAATCAGCCCCAGCATTTT

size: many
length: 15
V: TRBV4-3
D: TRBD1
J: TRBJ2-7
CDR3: CASSRNRDRNYEQYF
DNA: TGCGCCAGCAGCCGAAACCGGGACAGGAACTACGAGCAGTACTTC

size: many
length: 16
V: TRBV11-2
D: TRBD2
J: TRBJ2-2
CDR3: CASSFGLATNTGELFF
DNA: TGTGCCAGCAGCTTCGGACTAGCGACAAACACCGGGGAGCTGTTTTTT

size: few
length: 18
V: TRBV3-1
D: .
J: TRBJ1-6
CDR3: CASSQDSDKSSYNSPLHF
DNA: TGTGCCAGCAGCCAAGATTCCGACAAGAGCTCCTATAATTCACCCCTCCACTTT

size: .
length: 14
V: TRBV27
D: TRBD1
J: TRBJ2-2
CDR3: CASGYDRGVGELFF
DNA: TGTGCCAGCGGTTACGACAGGGGGGTCGGGGAGCTGTTTTTT

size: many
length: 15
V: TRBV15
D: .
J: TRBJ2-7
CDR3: CATSLRRDLIYEQYF
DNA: TGTGCCACCAGCCTCAGAAGGGATCTAATCTACGAGCAGTACTTC

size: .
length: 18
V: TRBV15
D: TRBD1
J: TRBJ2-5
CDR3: CATSSSYPPDRGQETQYF
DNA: TGTGCCACCAGCAGCTCGTACCCGCCGGACAGGGGACAAGAGACCCAGTACTTC

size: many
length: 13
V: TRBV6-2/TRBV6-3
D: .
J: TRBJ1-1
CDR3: CASSYSYGSEAFF
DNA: TGTGCCAGCAGTTACTCATACGGGAGTGAAGCTTTCTTT

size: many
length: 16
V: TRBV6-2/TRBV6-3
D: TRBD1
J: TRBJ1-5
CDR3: CASSRTGTGGTQPQHF
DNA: TGTGCCAGCAGCCGGACCGGGACAGGGGGCACTCAGCCCCAGCATTTT

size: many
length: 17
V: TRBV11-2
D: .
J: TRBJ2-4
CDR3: CASSSIKGGPKKNIQYF
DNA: TGTGCCAGCAGCTCAATCAAAGGAGGGCCCAAAAAAAACATTCAGTACTTC

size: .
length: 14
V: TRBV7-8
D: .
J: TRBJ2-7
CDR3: CASSFGVVGYEQYF
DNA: TGTGCCAGCAGCTTTGGGGTGGTGGGGTACGAGCAGTACTTC

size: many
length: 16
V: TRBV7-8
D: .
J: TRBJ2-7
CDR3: CASSLDRSTPQDEQYF
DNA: TGTGCCAGCAGCTTAGACAGATCGACCCCTCAGGACGAGCAGTACTTC

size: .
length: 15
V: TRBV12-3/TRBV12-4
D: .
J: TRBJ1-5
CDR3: CASTPGGTSNQPQHF
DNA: TGTGCCAGCACCCCCGGGGGGACCTCCAATCAGCCCCAGCATTTT

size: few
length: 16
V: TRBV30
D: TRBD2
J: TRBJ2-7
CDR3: CAWSGAELAGIYEQYF
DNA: TGTGCCTGGAGTGGGGCCGAGCTAGCGGGGATCTACGAGCAGTACTTC

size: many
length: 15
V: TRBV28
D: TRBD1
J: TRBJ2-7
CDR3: CASSLYRGMAYEQYF
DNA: TGTGCCAGCAGTTTATACAGGGGTATGGCCTACGAGCAGTACTTC

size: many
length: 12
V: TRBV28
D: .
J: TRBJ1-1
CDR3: CASRVGSTEAFF
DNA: TGTGCCAGCAGGGTAGGGAGCACTGAAGCTTTCTTT

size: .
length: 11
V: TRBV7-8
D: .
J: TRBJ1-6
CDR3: CASSLESSLHF
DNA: TGTGCCAGCAGCTTAGAATCTTCCCTCCACTTT

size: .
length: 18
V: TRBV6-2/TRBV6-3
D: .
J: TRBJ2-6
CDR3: CASSWRARLSSGANVLTF
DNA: TGTGCCAGCAGTTGGAGAGCCCGCCTTTCCTCTGGGGCCAACGTCCTGACTTTC

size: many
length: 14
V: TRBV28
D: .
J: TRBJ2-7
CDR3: CASSADFDLYEQYF
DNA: TGTGCCAGCAGTGCCGACTTTGACCTCTACGAGCAGTACTTC

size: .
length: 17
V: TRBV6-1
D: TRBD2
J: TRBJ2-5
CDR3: CASSQKRFSGSMETQYF
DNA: TGTGCCAGCAGTCAGAAGAGGTTTAGCGGGAGTATGGAGACCCAGTACTTC

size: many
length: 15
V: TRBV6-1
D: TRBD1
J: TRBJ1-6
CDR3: CASKRRGLGNSPLHF
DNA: TGTGCCAGCAAGAGAAGGGGGCTTGGAAATTCACCCCTCCACTTT

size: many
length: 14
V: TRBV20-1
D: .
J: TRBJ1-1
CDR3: CSLRAGRVNTEAFF
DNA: TGCAGTCTTAGGGCAGGGCGGGTGAACACTGAAGCTTTCTTT

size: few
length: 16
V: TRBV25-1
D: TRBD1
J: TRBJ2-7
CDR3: CASSEYSWDRSYEQYF
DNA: TGTGCCAGCAGTGAATATAGTTGGGACAGGTCCTACGAGCAGTACTTC

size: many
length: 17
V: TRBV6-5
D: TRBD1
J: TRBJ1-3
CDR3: CASSLIPGQGFGNTIYF
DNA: TGTGCCAGCAGTCTGATACCGGGACAGGGATTTGGAAACACCATATATTTT

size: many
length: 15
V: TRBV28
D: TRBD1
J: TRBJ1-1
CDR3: CASSSALDRNTEAFF
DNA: TGTGCCAGCAGTTCTGCCCTGGACAGGAATACTGAAGCTTTCTTT

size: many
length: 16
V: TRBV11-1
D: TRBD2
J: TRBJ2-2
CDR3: CASSPLVAGGPRELFF
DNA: TGTGCCAGCAGCCCTTTGGTGGCGGGAGGGCCCCGGGAGCTGTTTTTT

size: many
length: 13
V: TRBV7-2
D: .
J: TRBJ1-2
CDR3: CASSLLGHYGYTF
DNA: TGTGCCAGCAGCTTATTGGGACACTATGGCTACACCTTC

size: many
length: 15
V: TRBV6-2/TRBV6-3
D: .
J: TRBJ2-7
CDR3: CASSYVKTRESEQYF
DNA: TGTGCCAGCAGTTATGTGAAGACTAGGGAATCCGAGCAGTACTTC

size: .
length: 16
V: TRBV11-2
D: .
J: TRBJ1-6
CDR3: CASSLELGSLFSPLHF
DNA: TGTGCCAGCAGCTTAGAGTTGGGCAGCCTTTTTTCACCCCTCCACTTT

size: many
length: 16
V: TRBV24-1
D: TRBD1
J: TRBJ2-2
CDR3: CATSDPRDRDTGELFF
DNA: TGTGCCACCAGTGACCCCCGGGACAGGGACACCGGGGAGCTGTTTTTT

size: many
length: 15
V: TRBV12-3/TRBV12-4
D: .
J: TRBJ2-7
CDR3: CASSLFGSTAYEQYF
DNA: TGTGCCAGCAGTTTATTCGGGTCAACTGCCTACGAGCAGTACTTC

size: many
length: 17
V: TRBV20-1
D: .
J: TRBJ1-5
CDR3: CSARGFGEGTSNQPQHF
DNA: TGCAGTGCTAGAGGCTTCGGGGAGGGGACTAGCAATCAGCCCCAGCATTTT